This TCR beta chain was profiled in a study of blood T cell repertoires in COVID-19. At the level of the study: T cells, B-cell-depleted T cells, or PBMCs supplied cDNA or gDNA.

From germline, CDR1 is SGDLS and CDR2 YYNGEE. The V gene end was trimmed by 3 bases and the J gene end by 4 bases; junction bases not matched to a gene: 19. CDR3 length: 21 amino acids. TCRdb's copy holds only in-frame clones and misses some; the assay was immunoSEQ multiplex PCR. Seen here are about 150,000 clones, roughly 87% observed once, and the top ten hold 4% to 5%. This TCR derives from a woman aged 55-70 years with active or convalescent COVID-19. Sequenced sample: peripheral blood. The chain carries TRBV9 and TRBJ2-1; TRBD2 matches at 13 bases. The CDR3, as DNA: TGTGCCAGCAGCGGGGGTCACCAGGGACTAGCGGGGTTTTTAGGATACAATGAGCAGTTCTTC. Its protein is CASSGGHQGLAGFLGYNEQFF.